These T cell receptor beta chains were read from a single sample in a study of CD8+ T cells in alopecia areata. The repertoire was sequenced with immunoSEQ multiplex PCR; TCRdb's copy has only in-frame clones and lacks some. The table includes some 180,000 clones, 50% to 65% detected once. Specimen: CD8+ T cells sorted from blood, collected at week 24, from a patient treated with tofacitinib. The source of these receptors is a human donor with alopecia areata. Both conserved end residues are part of each CDR3.

cdr3_aa: CASSTRQGGTGELFF; j_call: TRBJ2-2; v_call: TRBV9
cdr3_aa: CASSLAGSYEQYF; j_call: TRBJ2-7; v_call: TRBV2
cdr3_aa: CASSREMMNTEAFF; j_call: TRBJ1-1; v_call: TRBV5-6
cdr3_aa: CASSLLSLNEKLFF; j_call: TRBJ1-4; v_call: TRBV7-3
cdr3_aa: CASSYSGVTEAFF; j_call: TRBJ1-1; v_call: TRBV6-5
cdr3_aa: CASSAKEGTEAFF; j_call: TRBJ1-1; v_call: TRBV2
cdr3_aa: CASSPVNLAKNIQYF; j_call: TRBJ2-4; v_call: TRBV5-6
cdr3_aa: CAISSGTGSYEQYF; j_call: TRBJ2-7; v_call: TRBV10-2
cdr3_aa: CASSAGSYEQYF; j_call: TRBJ2-7; v_call: TRBV5-1
cdr3_aa: CASRLNGELFF; j_call: TRBJ2-2; v_call: TRBV7-7
cdr3_aa: CASSQLGSSYNSPLHF; j_call: TRBJ1-6; v_call: TRBV4-1
cdr3_aa: CASSGDSPYNEQFF; j_call: TRBJ2-1; v_call: TRBV5-1
cdr3_aa: CASSFDRGLAKNIQYF; j_call: TRBJ2-4; v_call: TRBV7-2
cdr3_aa: CSVDDGNSYGYTF; j_call: TRBJ1-2; v_call: TRBV29-1
cdr3_aa: CSVEDRGRVDTQYF; j_call: TRBJ2-3; v_call: TRBV29-1
cdr3_aa: CASSVEGGWNGYTF; j_call: TRBJ1-2; v_call: TRBV9
cdr3_aa: CASSPGVIYEQYF; j_call: TRBJ2-7; v_call: TRBV13
cdr3_aa: CASSGNTEAFF; j_call: TRBJ1-1; v_call: TRBV4-3
cdr3_aa: CAWGFGTGDTEAFF; j_call: TRBJ1-1; v_call: TRBV30
cdr3_aa: CASSKGSGGETDTQYF; j_call: TRBJ2-3; v_call: TRBV7-8
cdr3_aa: CASSQGTAPRGYTF; j_call: TRBJ1-2; v_call: TRBV11-2
cdr3_aa: CASNSGTAPDTQYF; j_call: TRBJ2-3; v_call: TRBV2
cdr3_aa: CASSPAGYSNQPQHF; j_call: TRBJ1-5; v_call: TRBV6-5
cdr3_aa: CASSVGTGANYGYTF; j_call: TRBJ1-2; v_call: TRBV9
cdr3_aa: CASSFNGGTEAFF; j_call: TRBJ1-1; v_call: TRBV5-1
cdr3_aa: CAWKFPAYEQYF; j_call: TRBJ2-7; v_call: TRBV30
cdr3_aa: CASSTRQGHTDTQYF; j_call: TRBJ2-3; v_call: TRBV7-8
cdr3_aa: CASSPKPSMNTEAFF; j_call: TRBJ1-1; v_call: TRBV13
cdr3_aa: CASSSFRDGTYEQYF; j_call: TRBJ2-7; v_call: TRBV5-1
cdr3_aa: CAWSPGGGYEQYF; j_call: TRBJ2-7; v_call: TRBV30
cdr3_aa: CASSSRTGTLQETQYF; j_call: TRBJ2-5; v_call: TRBV11-2
cdr3_aa: CASSENLISMELFF; j_call: TRBJ2-2; v_call: TRBV5-1
cdr3_aa: CASSIDTNEKLFF; j_call: TRBJ1-4; v_call: TRBV19
cdr3_aa: CASSSYGGAYEQYF; j_call: TRBJ2-7; v_call: TRBV9
cdr3_aa: CASRPGLYLTDTQYF; j_call: TRBJ2-3; v_call: TRBV27
cdr3_aa: CASNLGQAGADTQYF; j_call: TRBJ2-3; v_call: TRBV5-1
cdr3_aa: CASSQDRVQGSGFGPGELFF; j_call: TRBJ2-2; v_call: TRBV4-3
cdr3_aa: CASSLNNGETQYF; j_call: TRBJ2-5; v_call: TRBV11-2
cdr3_aa: CASSPLASGEDEQYF; j_call: TRBJ2-7; v_call: TRBV7-6
cdr3_aa: CSVVPNTGELFF; j_call: TRBJ2-2; v_call: TRBV29-1
cdr3_aa: CASRDGGGELFF; j_call: TRBJ2-2; v_call: TRBV5-6
cdr3_aa: CAWKGAEAFF; j_call: TRBJ1-1; v_call: TRBV30
cdr3_aa: CASSQDPIEVAVETQYF; j_call: TRBJ2-5; v_call: TRBV4-1
cdr3_aa: CASSQVATGSSYNEQFF; j_call: TRBJ2-1; v_call: TRBV4-1
cdr3_aa: CASRQTEGDTEAFF; j_call: TRBJ1-1; v_call: TRBV19
cdr3_aa: CASSNTGTVAYEQYF; j_call: TRBJ2-7; v_call: TRBV7-9
cdr3_aa: CAWSLSSEAFF; j_call: TRBJ1-1; v_call: TRBV30
cdr3_aa: CASSLGAPEAFF; j_call: TRBJ1-1; v_call: TRBV11-2
cdr3_aa: CASSPRQQTYEKLFF; j_call: TRBJ1-4; v_call: TRBV6-5
cdr3_aa: CASSQDVRGLQPQHF; j_call: TRBJ1-5; v_call: TRBV4-3
cdr3_aa: CASSVLEAEAFF; j_call: TRBJ1-1; v_call: TRBV9
cdr3_aa: CASSMAMGNQPQHF; j_call: TRBJ1-5; v_call: TRBV19
cdr3_aa: CASSLGSDRGRANYGYTF; j_call: TRBJ1-2; v_call: TRBV18
cdr3_aa: CSVRGGTGELFF; j_call: TRBJ2-2; v_call: TRBV29-1
cdr3_aa: CASSPEGKNQPQHF; j_call: TRBJ1-5; v_call: TRBV9
cdr3_aa: CSVVETANYGYTF; j_call: TRBJ1-2; v_call: TRBV29-1
cdr3_aa: CASSPHSTDTQYF; j_call: TRBJ2-3; v_call: TRBV11-2